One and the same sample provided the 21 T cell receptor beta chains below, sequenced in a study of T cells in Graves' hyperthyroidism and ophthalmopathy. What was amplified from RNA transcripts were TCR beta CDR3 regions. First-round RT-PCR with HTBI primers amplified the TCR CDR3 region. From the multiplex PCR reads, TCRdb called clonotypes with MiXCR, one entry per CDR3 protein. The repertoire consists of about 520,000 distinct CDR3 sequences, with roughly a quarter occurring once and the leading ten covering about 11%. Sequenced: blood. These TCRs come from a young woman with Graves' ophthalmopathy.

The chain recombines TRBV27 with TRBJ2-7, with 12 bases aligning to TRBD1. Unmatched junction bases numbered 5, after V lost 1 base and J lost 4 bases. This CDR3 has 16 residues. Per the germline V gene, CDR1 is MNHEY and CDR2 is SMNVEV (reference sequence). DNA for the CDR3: TGTGCCAGCAGTTTATTGGGGACAGGGGGCTCTTACGAGCAGTACTTC. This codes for CASSLLGTGGSYEQYF.

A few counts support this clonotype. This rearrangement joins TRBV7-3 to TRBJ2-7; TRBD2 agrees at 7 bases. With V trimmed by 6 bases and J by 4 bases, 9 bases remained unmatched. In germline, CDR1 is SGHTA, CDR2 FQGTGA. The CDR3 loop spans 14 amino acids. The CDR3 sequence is CASSDGTTRYEQYF. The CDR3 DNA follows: TGTGCCAGCAGTGACGGGACTACCAGATACGAGCAGTACTTC.

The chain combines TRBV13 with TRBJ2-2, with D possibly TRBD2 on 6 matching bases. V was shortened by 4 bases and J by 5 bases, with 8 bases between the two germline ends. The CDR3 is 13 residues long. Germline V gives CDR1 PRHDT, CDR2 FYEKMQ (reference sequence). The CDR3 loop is CASSSEGTGELFF. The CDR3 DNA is TGTGCCAGCAGCTCGGAGGGAACCGGGGAGCTGTTTTTT.

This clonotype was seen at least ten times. The CDR3 sequence: CASSLAHGVTEAFF. CDR3 DNA: TGCGCCAGCAGCTTGGCTCATGGGGTTACTGAAGCTTTCTTT. The chain employs TRBV5-1 and TRBJ1-1, with D hard to call. V was trimmed by 0 bases and J by 5 bases, leaving 11 bases between them. The CDR3 length is 14 residues. Germline loops: CDR1 SGHRS, CDR2 YFSETQ.

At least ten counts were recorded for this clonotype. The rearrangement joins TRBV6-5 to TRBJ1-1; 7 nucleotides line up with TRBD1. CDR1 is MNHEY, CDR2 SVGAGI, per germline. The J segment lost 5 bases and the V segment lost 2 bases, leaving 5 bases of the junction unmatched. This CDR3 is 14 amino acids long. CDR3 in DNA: TGTGCCAGCAGTTACAGGGCCAGGGGGACTGAAGCTTTCTTT. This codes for CASSYRARGTEAFF.

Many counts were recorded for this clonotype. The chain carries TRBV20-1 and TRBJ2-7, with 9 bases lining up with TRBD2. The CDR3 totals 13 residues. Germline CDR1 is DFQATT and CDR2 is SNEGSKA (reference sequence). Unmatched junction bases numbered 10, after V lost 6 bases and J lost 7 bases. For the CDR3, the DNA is TGCAGTGCCACCCCAGCGGGGGGCCCTGAGCAGTACTTC. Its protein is CSATPAGGPEQYF.

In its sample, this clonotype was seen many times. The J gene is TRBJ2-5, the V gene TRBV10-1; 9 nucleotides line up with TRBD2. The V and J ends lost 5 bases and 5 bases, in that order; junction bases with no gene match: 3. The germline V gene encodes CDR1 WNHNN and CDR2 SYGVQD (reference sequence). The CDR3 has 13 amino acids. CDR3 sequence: CASSPSGTETQYF. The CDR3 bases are TGCGCCAGCAGTCCTAGCGGGACGGAGACCCAGTACTTC.

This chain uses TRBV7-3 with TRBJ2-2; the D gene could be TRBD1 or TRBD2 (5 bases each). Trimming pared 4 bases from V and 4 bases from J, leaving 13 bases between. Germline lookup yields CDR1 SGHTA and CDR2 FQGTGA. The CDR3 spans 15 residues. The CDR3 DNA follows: TGTGCCAGCAGCTCCCAGGGCGGAGGCACCGGGGAGCTGTTTTTT. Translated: CASSSQGGGTGELFF.

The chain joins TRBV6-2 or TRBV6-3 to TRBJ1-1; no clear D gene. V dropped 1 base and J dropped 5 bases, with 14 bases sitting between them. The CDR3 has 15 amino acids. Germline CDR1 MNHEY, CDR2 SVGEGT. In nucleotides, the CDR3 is TGTGCCAGCAGTTACTATCCTCCGGCGGGGACTGAAGCTTTCTTT. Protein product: CASSYYPPAGTEAFF.

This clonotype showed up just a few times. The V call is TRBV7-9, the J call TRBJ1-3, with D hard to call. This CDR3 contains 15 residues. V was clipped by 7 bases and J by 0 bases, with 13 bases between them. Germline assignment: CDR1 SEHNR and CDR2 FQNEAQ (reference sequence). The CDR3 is CASTNTRASGNTIYF. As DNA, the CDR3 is TGTGCCAGCACCAATACGCGAGCCTCTGGAAACACCATATATTTT.

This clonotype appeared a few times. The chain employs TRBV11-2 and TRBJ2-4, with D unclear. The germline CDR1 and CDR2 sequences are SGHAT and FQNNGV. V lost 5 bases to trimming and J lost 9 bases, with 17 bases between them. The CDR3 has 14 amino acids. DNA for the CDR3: TGTGCCAGCAGCCCTAGACGGGTAGACGCCATTCAGTACTTC. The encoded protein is CASSPRRVDAIQYF. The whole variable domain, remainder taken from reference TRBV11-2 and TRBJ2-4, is EAGVAQSPRYKIIEKRQSVAFWCNPISGHATLYWYQQILGQGPKLLIQFQNNGVVDDSQLPKDRFSAERLKGVDSTLKIQPAKLEDSAVYLCASSPRRVDAIQYFGAGTRLSVL.

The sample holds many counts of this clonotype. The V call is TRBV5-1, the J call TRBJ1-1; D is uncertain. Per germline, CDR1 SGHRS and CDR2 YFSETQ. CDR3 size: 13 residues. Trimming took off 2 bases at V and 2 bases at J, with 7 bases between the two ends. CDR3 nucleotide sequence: TGCGCCAGCAGCTTTCACGTAAACACTGAAGCTTTCTTT. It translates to CASSFHVNTEAFF.

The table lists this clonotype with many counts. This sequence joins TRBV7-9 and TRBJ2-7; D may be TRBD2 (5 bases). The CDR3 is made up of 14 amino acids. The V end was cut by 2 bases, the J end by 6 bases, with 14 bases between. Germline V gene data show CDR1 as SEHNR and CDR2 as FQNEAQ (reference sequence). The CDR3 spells CASSLTGSIREQYF. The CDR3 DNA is TGTGCCAGCAGCTTAACTGGGAGCATTCGCGAGCAGTACTTC. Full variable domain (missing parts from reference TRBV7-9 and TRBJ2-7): DTGVSQNPRHKITKRGQNVTFRCDPISEHNRLYWYRQTLGQGPEFLTYFQNEAQLEKSRLLSDRFSAERPKGSFSTLEIQRTEQGDSAMYLCASSLTGSIREQYFGPGTRLTVT.

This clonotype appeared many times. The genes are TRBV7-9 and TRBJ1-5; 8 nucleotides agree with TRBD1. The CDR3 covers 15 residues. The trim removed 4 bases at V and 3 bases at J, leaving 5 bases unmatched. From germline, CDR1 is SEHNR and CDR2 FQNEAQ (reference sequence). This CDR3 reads CASSSGQGDNQPQHF. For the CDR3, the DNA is TGTGCCAGCAGCTCCGGACAGGGCGACAATCAGCCCCAGCATTTT.

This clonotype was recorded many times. The CDR3 loop is CASFSVRDRGYEQYF. For the CDR3, the DNA is TGTGCCAGCTTTTCCGTCCGGGACAGGGGTTACGAGCAGTACTTC. The gene calls are TRBV6-4 and TRBJ2-7, with 10 nucleotides matching TRBD1. The CDR3 extends over 15 amino acids. Germline V gene data show CDR1 as MRHNA and CDR2 as SNTAGT. V lost 8 bases to trimming and J lost 4 bases; unmatched junction nucleotides: 11.

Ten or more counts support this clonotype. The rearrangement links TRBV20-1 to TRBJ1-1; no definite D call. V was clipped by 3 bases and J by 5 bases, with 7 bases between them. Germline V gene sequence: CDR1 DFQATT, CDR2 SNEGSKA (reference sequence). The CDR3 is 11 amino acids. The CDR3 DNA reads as TGCAGTGCTAGTTTTGGGACTGAAGCTTTCTTT. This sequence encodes CSASFGTEAFF.

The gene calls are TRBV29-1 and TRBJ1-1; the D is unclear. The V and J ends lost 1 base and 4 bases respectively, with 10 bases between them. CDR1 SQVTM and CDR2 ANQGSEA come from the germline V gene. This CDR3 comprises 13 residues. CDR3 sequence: CSVEGGRRTEAFF. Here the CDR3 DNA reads TGCAGCGTTGAAGGAGGGAGGCGCACTGAAGCTTTCTTT.

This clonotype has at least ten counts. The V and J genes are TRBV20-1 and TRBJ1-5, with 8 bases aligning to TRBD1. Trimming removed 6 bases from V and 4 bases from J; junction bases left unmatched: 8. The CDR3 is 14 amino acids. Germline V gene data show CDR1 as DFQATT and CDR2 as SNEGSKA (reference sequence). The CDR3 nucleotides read TGCAGTGCAAGACAGGGGCCACCTAATCAGCCCCAGCATTTT. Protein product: CSARQGPPNQPQHF.

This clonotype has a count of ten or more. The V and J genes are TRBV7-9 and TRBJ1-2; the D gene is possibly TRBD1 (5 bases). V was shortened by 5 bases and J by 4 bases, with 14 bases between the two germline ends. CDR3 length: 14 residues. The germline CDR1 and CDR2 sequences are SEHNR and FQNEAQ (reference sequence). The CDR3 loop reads CASSTGASLYGYTF. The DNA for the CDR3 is TGTGCCAGCAGCACCGGGGCGTCACTCTATGGCTACACCTTC.

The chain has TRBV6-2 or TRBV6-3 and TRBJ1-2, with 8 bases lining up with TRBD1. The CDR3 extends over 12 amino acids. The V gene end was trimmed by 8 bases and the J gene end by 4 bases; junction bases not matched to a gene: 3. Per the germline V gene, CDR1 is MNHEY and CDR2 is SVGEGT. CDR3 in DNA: TGTGCCAGCCTAGGGACAGGCTATGGCTACACCTTC. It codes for CASLGTGYGYTF.

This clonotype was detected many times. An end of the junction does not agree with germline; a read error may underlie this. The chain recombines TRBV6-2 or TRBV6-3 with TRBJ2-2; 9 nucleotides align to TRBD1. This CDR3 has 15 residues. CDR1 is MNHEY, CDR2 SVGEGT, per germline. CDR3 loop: CASSYGSRTTGGLFF. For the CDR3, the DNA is TGTGCCAGCAGTTACGGCTCTCGTACGACAGGGGGGCTGTTTTTT.